A selection of T cell receptor beta chains follows, all from one sample in a study of CD4+ T cells in melanoma. The repertoire was sequenced with immunoSEQ multiplex PCR; TCRdb's copy has only in-frame clones and lacks some. The table lists more than 13,000 clones, 60% to 80% of them singletons, with approximately 15% in the top ten. Sequenced input: cells from a culture (not recorded whether cultured in vitro). The receptors were gathered from a human donor with melanoma. Each CDR3 is given with its conserved first and last residue. A D gene is named only where the DNA matches it firmly. Clone size is stated in some rows and not others, as once, few, many or a class when expanded.

>TRBJ2-7|few|TRBV21-1|-
CASIRGRRFSESYEQYF
TGTGCCAGCATTCGAGGCAGGCGCTTTTCTGAGTCCTACGAGCAGTACTTC
>TRBJ1-6|-|TRBV9|TRBD1
CASSAPGQNSPLHF
TGTGCCAGCAGCGCTCCGGGACAGAATTCACCCCTCCACTTT
>TRBJ2-7|few|TRBV14|-
CASSQDRRGGQYF
TGTGCCAGCAGCCAAGATCGGCGGGGTGGGCAGTACTTC
>TRBJ2-3|few|TRBV7-9|TRBD2
CASSATGTSPMGTDTQYF
TGTGCCAGCAGCGCAACCGGGACTAGTCCCATGGGCACAGATACGCAGTATTTT
>TRBJ2-3|-|TRBV18|-
CASSPPSQATDTQYF
TGTGCCAGCTCACCACCATCCCAGGCCACAGATACGCAGTATTTT
>TRBJ1-1|-|TRBV6-5|-
CASSYSQSTEAFF
TGTGCCAGCAGTTACTCCCAAAGCACTGAAGCTTTCTTT
>TRBJ1-1|few|TRBV6-5|-
CASSPPSGREAFF
TGTGCCAGCAGCCCTCCCTCAGGGAGAGAAGCTTTCTTT
>TRBJ2-7|-|TRBV5-1|TRBD1
CASSLVQGAGEQYF
TGCGCCAGCAGCTTGGTGCAGGGGGCGGGCGAGCAGTACTTC
>TRBJ2-2|-|TRBV18|-
CASSRQPSEGLFF
TGTGCCAGCTCCCGGCAACCGTCCGAGGGGCTGTTTTTT
>TRBJ1-5|-|TRBV6-6|-
CASSYPRVGQPQHF
TGTGCCAGCAGTTACCCGAGAGTAGGTCAGCCCCAGCATTTT
>TRBJ1-2|-|TRBV4-1|-
CASSQAARGYTF
TGCGCCAGCAGCCAAGCGGCACGTGGCTACACCTTC
>TRBJ1-3|-|TRBV30|-
CALSGARTALAGGNTIYF
TGTGCCCTGTCAGGGGCTCGGACCGCATTGGCAGGAGGAAACACCATATATTTT
>TRBJ2-4|-|TRBV7-9|-
CASSLEGGALRF
TGTGCCAGCAGCTTAGAGGGTGGTGCCCTGCGGTTC
>TRBJ1-2|few|TRBV4-1|-
CASSQIYREGYTF
TGCGCCAGCAGCCAGATATACAGGGAAGGCTACACCTTC
>TRBJ2-1|-|TRBV11-2|TRBD2
CASSSRLSGTSGVLEQFF
TGTGCCAGCAGCTCTCGTTTATCCGGGACTAGCGGGGTACTTGAGCAGTTCTTC
>TRBJ1-3|-|TRBV5-1|-
CASSFDPGPGNTIYF
TGCGCCAGCAGCTTCGATCCAGGGCCTGGAAACACCATATATTTT
>TRBJ2-2|-|TRBV7-4|TRBD1
CASSGGTGNTGELFF
TGTGCCAGCAGCGGGGGGACAGGGAACACCGGGGAGCTGTTTTTT
>TRBJ2-5|-|TRBV6-6|-
CASSYDSVRGETQYF
TGTGCCAGCAGTTACGACAGCGTCCGGGGAGAGACCCAGTACTTC
>TRBJ1-3|-|TRBV30|TRBD1
CALGTGRSGNTIYF
TGTGCCCTGGGGACAGGGCGCTCTGGAAACACCATATATTTT
>TRBJ2-7|-|TRBV6-1|-
CASSGTLDSEQYF
TGTGCCAGCAGTGGGACCCTTGATAGTGAGCAGTACTTC
>TRBJ1-2|few|TRBV20-1|-
CSANPNYGYTF
TGCAGTGCTAACCCTAACTATGGCTACACCTTC
>TRBJ2-7|few|TRBV19|TRBD1
CASSRDRGSWGSYEQYF
TGTGCCAGTAGCAGGGACAGGGGTTCCTGGGGCTCCTACGAGCAGTACTTC
>TRBJ2-1|few|TRBV5-1|TRBD1
CASSLQGALYNEQFF
TGCGCCAGCAGCTTGCAGGGGGCTCTGTACAATGAGCAGTTCTTC
>TRBJ2-2|once|TRBV5-1|-
CASSLGRVTGELFF
TGCGCCAGCAGCTTGGGAAGGGTCACCGGGGAGCTGTTTTTT
>TRBJ2-1|-|TRBV27|TRBD2
CASSGLAGSSYNEQFF
TGTGCCAGTTCGGGACTAGCGGGGAGCTCCTACAATGAGCAGTTCTTC
>TRBJ2-7|-|TRBV4-1|-
CASSYAYEQYF
TGCGCCAGCAGTTATGCCTACGAGCAGTACTTC
>TRBJ1-1|few|TRBV4-1|-
CASSRDGRATEAFF
TGCGCCAGCAGCCGAGACGGACGGGCCACTGAAGCTTTCTTT
>TRBJ1-6|-|TRBV14|-
CASSPPGHPNSPLHF
TGTGCCAGCAGCCCCCCGGGACACCCGAATTCACCCCTCCACTTT
>TRBJ1-1|-|TRBV9|-
CASSVVTEAFF
TGTGCCAGCAGCGTAGTTACTGAAGCTTTCTTT
>TRBJ2-5|-|TRBV5-1|TRBD2
CASSGGTSEETQYF
TGCGCCAGCAGCGGGGGGACTAGCGAGGAGACCCAGTACTTC
>TRBJ2-1|few|TRBV5-1|-
CASSFRSGGSFTSYNEQFF
TGCGCCAGCAGCTTCCGTTCGGGCGGATCTTTCACCTCCTACAATGAGCAGTTCTTC
>TRBJ1-3|once|TRBV30|-
CAWSVSRGNTIYF
TGTGCCTGGAGTGTAAGCCGTGGAAACACCATATATTTT
>TRBJ2-7|-|TRBV6-5|-
CASSYGRVGYEQYF
TGTGCCAGCAGTTACGGCAGGGTGGGTTACGAGCAGTACTTC
>TRBJ2-5|-|TRBV19|-
CASSPLGREETQYF
TGTGCCAGTAGTCCCTTGGGCCGGGAAGAGACCCAGTACTTC
>TRBJ2-7|-|TRBV28|-
CAIAWANEQYF
TGTGCCATTGCTTGGGCGAACGAGCAGTACTTC
>TRBJ2-7|once|TRBV27|TRBD1
CASSRQGLHEQYF
TGTGCCAGCTCACGACAGGGCCTACACGAGCAGTACTTC
>TRBJ1-1|-|TRBV7-2|-
CASSLEVGAFF
TGTGCCAGCAGCTTAGAAGTTGGAGCTTTCTTT
>TRBJ2-3|-|TRBV6-5|-
CASSYPGTDTQYF
TGTGCCAGCAGTTACCCGGGGACAGATACGCAGTATTTT
>TRBJ1-2|-|TRBV19|TRBD1
CASSISGTGNYGYTF
TGTGCCAGTAGTATCTCCGGGACAGGGAACTATGGCTACACCTTC
>TRBJ2-5|-|TRBV25-1|-
CASSEYGKGRTSAETQYF
TGTGCCAGCAGTGAATACGGAAAGGGCAGGACCTCGGCGGAGACCCAGTACTTC
>TRBJ2-7|few|TRBV7-3|-
CASSLTPDSLMLF
TGTGCCAGCAGCTTAACCCCAGACAGCCTCATGCTCTTC
>TRBJ2-7|-|TRBV5-1|TRBD1
CASSLSGQGASYEQYF
TGCGCCAGCAGCTTGTCGGGACAGGGGGCCTCCTACGAGCAGTACTTC
>TRBJ2-1|once|TRBV7-2|TRBD2
CASSFSGGVGEQFF
TGTGCCAGCAGCTTTAGCGGGGGTGTCGGTGAGCAGTTCTTC
>TRBJ2-7|-|TRBV10-2|TRBD2
CASWGTSGSNSNYEQYF
TGCGCCAGCTGGGGGACTAGCGGCTCGAACTCCAACTACGAGCAGTACTTC
>TRBJ1-2|-|TRBV7-8|-
CASSLAHRASYGYTF
TGTGCCAGCAGCTTAGCCCACAGAGCGTCCTATGGCTACACCTTC